The 31 T cell receptor beta chains given below trace back to one sample, sequenced in a study of T cell responses to AZD1222 COVID-19 vaccine. Profiling relied on immunoSEQ multiplex PCR, and the TCRdb table lists in-frame clones only, not all of them. Among about 210,000 clones listed, roughly 94% were seen once. The material sequenced was peripheral blood, taken 28 days after the second dose of the MenACWY control vaccine. These receptors originate from an adult who received the MenACWY meningococcal vaccine as a control.

CDR3 amino acids: CASRDLKEGWYEQYF. The CDR3 region has the DNA TGCGCCAGCAGGGATCTAAAGGAGGGGTGGTACGAGCAGTACTTC. This chain connects TRBV10-2 to TRBJ2-7; D is possibly TRBD2 (6 bases). Trimming removed 6 bases from V and 4 bases from J, with 19 bases in between. Germline CDR1 is WSHSY and CDR2 is SAAADI. This CDR3 is 15 amino acids long.

The chain is built from TRBV4-2 and TRBJ2-1, with a weak D call TRBD2 (6 bases). The V gene lost 1 base and the J gene lost 6 bases, with 16 bases spanning the gap. Germline CDR1 and CDR2: LGHNA and YNFKEQ. The length of the CDR3 is 16 residues. CDR3 coding DNA: TGTGCCAGCAGCCAAGGAGGGCGGGAACAGGTCAATGAGCAGTTCTTC. This encodes CASSQGGREQVNEQFF.

The chain carries TRBV12-3 or TRBV12-4 and TRBJ1-2, with a possible D match to TRBD1 (5 bases). With 7 bases removed from V and 2 bases from J, the gap between germline ends came to 8 bases. The length of the CDR3 is 12 residues. The CDR3 region has the DNA TGTGCCAGCACCCGGGGCAACTATGGCTACACCTTC. It yields the protein CASTRGNYGYTF.

The CDR3 here is CASSQGGQIINSPLHF. The CDR3 DNA reads TGCGCCAGCAGCCAGGGGGGACAGATAATTAATTCACCCCTCCACTTT. The chain uses TRBV4-1 and TRBJ1-6, with 7 bases that match TRBD1. Germline assignment: CDR1 MGHRA and CDR2 YSYEKL. The junction had 8 bases not matched to a gene; V was cut back by 3 bases and J by 6 bases. CDR3 size: 16 residues.

The chain uses TRBV7-2 and TRBJ1-1, with D unresolved. V dropped 4 bases and J dropped 1 base, with 7 bases sitting between them. CDR1 SGHTA and CDR2 FQGNSA come from the germline V gene. CDR3 length equals 13 residues. The CDR3 loop is CASSSQGNTEAFF. As DNA, the CDR3 is TGTGCCAGCAGCTCACAAGGGAACACTGAAGCTTTCTTT.

This chain links TRBV14 with TRBJ2-1, with 8 bases that match TRBD1. The V gene's germline CDR1 is SGHDN and CDR2 FVKESK. V dropped 0 bases and J dropped 3; count of bases not matched to a gene: 4. CDR3 length equals 16 residues. CDR3 in amino acids: CASSQDSGTGYNEQFF. The CDR3 DNA reads TGTGCCAGCAGCCAAGATTCCGGGACAGGCTACAATGAGCAGTTCTTC.

In its sample, this clone was seen a few times. The chain has TRBV4-3 and TRBJ1-5; D gene ambiguous. The V end was cut by 4 bases, the J end by 2 bases, with 12 bases between. The CDR3 is made up of 15 amino acids. From germline, CDR1 is LGHNA and CDR2 YSLEER. The CDR3: CASSPSPRGNQPQHF. CDR3 nucleotides: TGCGCCAGCAGCCCCAGTCCCAGAGGCAATCAGCCCCAGCATTTT.

The J gene is TRBJ2-5, the V gene TRBV6-1; tentatively, D is TRBD2 (5 bases). This CDR3 has 18 amino acids. Between the trimmed V and J ends, which lost 2 bases and 2 bases, there was a span of 21 bases. Germline CDR1 is MNHNS and CDR2 is SASEGT. CDR3 amino acids: CASSERSGSKDPQETQYF. CDR3 sequence (DNA): TGTGCCAGCAGTGAAAGATCGGGGTCCAAGGACCCTCAAGAGACCCAGTACTTC.

J is TRBJ1-5 and V is TRBV7-3, with D tentatively TRBD1 (6 bases). The CDR3 is made up of 13 amino acids. CDR1 and CDR2 from the germline V gene are SGHTA and FQGTGA. Trimming pared 5 bases from V and 6 bases from J, leaving 11 bases between. In DNA, the CDR3 is TGTGCCAGCAGCCCACAGGGAGGTCAGCCCCAGCATTTT. It yields the protein CASSPQGGQPQHF.

The chain uses TRBV3-1 (or the pseudogene TRBV3-2) and TRBJ1-2; D ambiguous. This CDR3 is 12 amino acids long. In germline, CDR1 is LGHDT, CDR2 YNNKEL (reference sequence). V dropped 3 bases and J dropped 4 bases, with 6 bases sitting between them. CDR3: CASSQSIYGYTF. Here the CDR3 DNA reads TGTGCCAGCAGCCAGTCGATCTATGGCTACACCTTC.

This chain connects TRBV21-1 to TRBJ1-4; the D call in the table, TRBD1, was not verified against the DNA. TRBV21-1 is labeled a pseudogene. The CDR3 contains 19 residues. CDR3 DNA: TGTGCCAGCAGCAAAGCGGACCGGGACAGGGGAGGGACTAATGAAAAACTGTTTTTT. This codes for CASSKADRDRGGTNEKLFF.

The chain carries TRBV4-2 and TRBJ2-3, with 13 nucleotides matching TRBD2. Unmatched junction bases numbered 3, after V lost 4 bases and J lost 2 bases. From germline, CDR1 is LGHNA and CDR2 YNFKEQ. The CDR3 covers 16 residues. The CDR3 DNA reads as TGTGCCAGCAGCCGGACTAGCGGGGGCTCCACAGATACGCAGTATTTT. Amino acid sequence: CASSRTSGGSTDTQYF.

The chain carries TRBV7-8 and TRBJ2-1; no clear D. V was clipped by 2 bases and J by 7 bases, with 18 bases between them. The CDR3 length is 16 residues. CDR1 and CDR2 (germline): SGHVS, FQNEAQ. CDR3 nucleotides: TGTGCCAGCAGCTTATTAGAGTTGGCCTTCGGGAATGAGCAGTTCTTC. Its translation is CASSLLELAFGNEQFF.

V is TRBV28 and J is TRBJ1-1; D is undetermined. Looked up from germline, CDR1 is MDHEN and CDR2 is SYDVKM. This CDR3 is built from 14 residues. Trimming took 5 bases from V and 1 from J, leaving 11 bases between them. Written as DNA, the CDR3 is TGTGCCAGCAGTCTTCTAAGTGAGAACACTGAAGCTTTCTTT. As protein: CASSLLSENTEAFF.

The rearrangement links TRBV5-1 to TRBJ2-1, with D unclear. Trimming cost V 2 bases and J 7 bases, with 7 bases left between them. This CDR3 contains 12 residues. The germline V gene has CDR1 SGHRS and CDR2 YFSETQ. The CDR3 sequence: CASSFTGNEQFF. The DNA of the CDR3 is TGCGCCAGCAGCTTCACCGGGAATGAGCAGTTCTTC.

The V gene is TRBV6-1, the J gene TRBJ1-3; no clear D gene. Germline V gives CDR1 MNHNS, CDR2 SASEGT. Trimming removed 3 bases at V and 4 bases at J, with 10 bases between. The CDR3 is made up of 14 amino acids. CDR3 in DNA: TGTGCCAGCAGTGAGACCATGGAAGGAAACACCATATATTTT. Protein sequence: CASSETMEGNTIYF.

The chain combines TRBV3-1 (or the pseudogene TRBV3-2) with TRBJ1-5; a possible D gene is TRBD1 (5 bases). This CDR3 has 12 amino acids. CDR1 LGHDT and CDR2 YNNKEL come from the germline V gene (reference sequence). V dropped 6 bases and J dropped 7 bases, with 10 bases sitting between them. This chain's CDR3 is CASSLGPQPQHF. CDR3 nucleotides: TGTGCCAGCAGTCTGGGACCCCAGCCCCAGCATTTT.

The sample holds one count of this clone. This rearrangement joins TRBV4-1 to TRBJ1-1; 8 nucleotides agree with TRBD1. CDR3 length equals 16 residues. With 2 bases clipped from V and 3 bases from J, the junction kept 8 bases outside the gene matches. Germline CDR1 reads MGHRA; CDR2 reads YSYEKL. CDR3: CASSQWTGKTDTEAFF. In DNA, the CDR3 is TGCGCCAGCAGCCAATGGACAGGGAAAACGGACACTGAAGCTTTCTTT.

Remarks on this clone: The junction differs from germline at one of its ends, possibly a read error. This rearrangement joins TRBV6-2 or TRBV6-3 to TRBJ2-1, with D tentatively TRBD1 (5 bases). This CDR3 comprises 13 residues. Germline assignment: CDR1 MNHEY and CDR2 SVGEGT. CDR3 sequence: CASSYDSYDEQFF. Here the CDR3 DNA reads TGTGCCAGCAGTTATGACAGCTACGATGAGCAGTTCTTC.

The chain joins TRBV5-6 to TRBJ1-2; 9 bases line up with TRBD1. V lost 2 bases to trimming and J lost 5 bases; unmatched junction nucleotides: 10. This CDR3 spans 16 amino acids. CDR1 and CDR2 (germline): SGHDT, YYEEEE. This chain's CDR3 is CASSFAPTDRGYGYTF. The CDR3 nucleotides are TGTGCCAGCAGCTTTGCCCCAACGGACAGGGGTTATGGCTACACCTTC.

J is TRBJ1-1 and V is TRBV5-6; D remains ambiguous. This CDR3 spans 11 amino acids. V was trimmed by 8 bases and J by 1 base, leaving 6 bases between them. In germline, CDR1 is SGHDT, CDR2 YYEEEE. The CDR3 reads CARAGNTEAFF. CDR3 sequence (DNA): TGTGCCAGAGCTGGGAACACTGAAGCTTTCTTT.

The chain combines TRBV19 with TRBJ2-1; 10 nucleotides agree with TRBD2. V trimming: 5 bases; J trimming: 6 bases; junction bases outside the gene matches: 7. Germline V CDR1 and CDR2: LNHDA, SQIVND (reference sequence). The CDR3 is 15 residues long. CDR3 residues: CASSLGASGSNEQFF. For the CDR3, the DNA is TGTGCCAGTAGTCTCGGGGCTAGCGGGAGCAATGAGCAGTTCTTC.

The chain employs TRBV9 and TRBJ1-1; 11 bases match TRBD1. V shed 3 bases, J shed 3 bases, and the junction held 7 bases outside the gene matches. The CDR3 runs 16 residues. Germline CDR1 reads SGDLS; CDR2 reads YYNGEE. This chain's CDR3 is CASSAGTGGIDTEAFF. The DNA for the CDR3 is TGTGCCAGCAGCGCCGGGACAGGGGGGATAGACACTGAAGCTTTCTTT.

The gene calls are TRBV27 and TRBJ2-7; 9 bases map to TRBD1. The J segment lost 5 bases and the V segment lost 5 bases, leaving 10 bases of the junction unmatched. The CDR3 runs to 15 residues. Germline loops: CDR1 MNHEY, CDR2 SMNVEV (reference sequence). CDR3 DNA sequence: TGTGCCAGCAGTCTTCCGGGGACAGGGCTGAACGAGCAGTACTTC. Encoded protein: CASSLPGTGLNEQYF.

This rearrangement joins TRBV4-1 to TRBJ1-2; tentative D call: TRBD1 (5 bases). Trimming took off 4 bases at V and 8 bases at J, with 20 bases between the two ends. The germline gives CDR1 MGHRA, CDR2 YSYEKL. This CDR3 region has 15 residues. The CDR3 protein is CASSPLTGLLYGYTF. The CDR3 coding sequence is TGCGCCAGCAGCCCCTTAACAGGCCTCCTCTACGGCTACACCTTC.

The genes are TRBV23-1 and TRBJ2-6; TRBD1 matches at 8 bases. TRBV23-1 is flagged as an ORF with uncertain function. V lost 7 bases to trimming and J lost 0 bases; unmatched junction nucleotides: 17. The CDR3 is 20 residues long. The DNA for the CDR3 is TGCGCCAGCACGCCCCACGGGACAGGCGCTCCCAGCTCTGGGGCCAACGTCCTGACTTTC. Its translation is CASTPHGTGAPSSGANVLTF.

This clone was observed once. V is TRBV6-5 and J is TRBJ1-2; the match to TRBD1 covers 11 bases. Germline lookup yields CDR1 MNHEY and CDR2 SVGAGI. The CDR3 spans 15 residues. Germline trimming cut 5 bases from V and 5 bases from J; bases unmatched to any gene: 7. CDR3 protein: CASSLRTGGGYGYTF. The DNA of the CDR3 is TGTGCCAGCAGTCTTCGGACAGGGGGCGGGTATGGCTACACCTTC.

The chain joins TRBV10-3 to TRBJ1-1; no firm D call. The V gene's germline CDR1 is ENHRY and CDR2 SYGVKD. The V and J ends lost 9 bases and 1 base respectively, with 15 bases between them. CDR3 length equals 14 residues. The CDR3 nucleotides read TGTGCCATGGGGAAAGGGCTTGGGAACACTGAAGCTTTCTTT. The encoded protein is CAMGKGLGNTEAFF.

Written as DNA, the CDR3 is TGTGCCAGCAGCTTCTCCCCTGGCCTAGCGGGGGGACAAGAGACCCAGTACTTC. Translating gives CASSFSPGLAGGQETQYF. This chain joins TRBV11-2 and TRBJ2-5, with 11 bases that match TRBD2. Germline loops: CDR1 SGHAT, CDR2 FQNNGV. With V trimmed by 3 bases and J by 2 bases, 11 bases remained unmatched. The CDR3 is 18 amino acids.

The CDR3 DNA reads as TGTGCCAGCAGCTATCGGACCCCGCCAGATACGCAGTATTTT. Translating gives CASSYRTPPDTQYF. The chain has TRBV11-1 and TRBJ2-3, with D uncertain. The CDR3 contains 14 residues. V was cut by 4 bases and J by 4 bases, with 12 bases left in between. The germline V gene has CDR1 SGHAT and CDR2 FQDESV (reference sequence).

This clone is a singleton in its sample. J is TRBJ1-5 and V is TRBV23-1; 8 bases align to TRBD1. TRBV23-1 qualifies as an ORF whose function is uncertain. V lost 3 bases to trimming and J lost 0 bases; unmatched junction nucleotides: 16. The CDR3 covers 20 residues. The CDR3 DNA follows: TGCGCCAGCAGTCATCCAGACTTCGACAGGGGTGGTCATAGCAATCAGCCCCAGCATTTT. It translates to CASSHPDFDRGGHSNQPQHF.